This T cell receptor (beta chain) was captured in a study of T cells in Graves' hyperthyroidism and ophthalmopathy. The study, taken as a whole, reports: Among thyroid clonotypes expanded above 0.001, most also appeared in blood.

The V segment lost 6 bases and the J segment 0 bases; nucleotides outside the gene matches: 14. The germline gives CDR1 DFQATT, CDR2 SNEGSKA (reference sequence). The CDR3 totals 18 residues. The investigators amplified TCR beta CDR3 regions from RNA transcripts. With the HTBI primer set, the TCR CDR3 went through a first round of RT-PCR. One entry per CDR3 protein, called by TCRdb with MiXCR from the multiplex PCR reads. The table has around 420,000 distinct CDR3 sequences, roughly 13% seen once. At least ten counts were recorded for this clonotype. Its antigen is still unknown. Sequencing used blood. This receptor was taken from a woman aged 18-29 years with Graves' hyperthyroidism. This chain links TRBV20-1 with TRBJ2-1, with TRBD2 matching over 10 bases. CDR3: CSATKRLAGASSYNEQFF. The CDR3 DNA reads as TGCAGTGCCACCAAAAGACTAGCGGGCGCGAGCTCCTACAATGAGCAGTTCTTC.